This T cell receptor (beta chain) was sequenced during a study of cytomegalovirus exposure and HLA in healthy donors. The CDR3 has 15 amino acids. CDR1 and CDR2 (germline): ENHRY, SYGVKD. After removal of 6 bases from V and 0 bases from J, the junction contained 6 bases not matched to a gene. Whole-study results and caveats: Listed as cytomegalovirus-associated were around 160 TCR beta chains.

The PCR had 60 Vbeta and 13 Jbeta primers. Study processing details: In a later analysis, approximately 80 million unique TCR beta chains included roughly 11 million shared by two or more donors. Profiled with immunoSEQ multiplex PCR; TCRdb holds only in-frame clones, not every one. The V and J calls and the clone size are those of that table, but D and trimming were determined from the DNA. The sample holds under 250,000 clones, roughly 78% seen once. This clone has a single count. Its target is unknown. Sequencing used PBMCs. The source is a boy younger than 18 in good health and CMV-seronegative. The J gene is TRBJ2-3, the V gene TRBV10-3; TRBD1 aligns across 7 bases. CDR3 sequence reads: CAISQGTESTDTQYF. The DNA of the CDR3 is TGTGCCATCAGCCAAGGGACAGAAAGCACAGATACGCAGTATTTT.